These 5 T cell receptor beta chains originate from one sample sequenced in a study of blood T cell repertoires in COVID-19. Here immunoSEQ multiplex PCR was the method, and the copy in TCRdb shows in-frame clones only, minus some. The sample includes about 210,000 clones, more than 80% of them seen just once. Sequenced input: PBMCs or T cells enriched from blood (not recorded which). These receptors were taken from a man between 25 and 39 years old who had recovered from COVID-19.

The genes are TRBV2 and TRBJ2-1; a possible D gene is TRBD1 (6 bases). Between the trimmed V and J ends, which lost 9 bases and 0 bases, there was a span of 15 bases. CDR1 is SNHLY and CDR2 is FYNNEI in the germline V gene. The CDR3 is 15 amino acids. CDR3 sequence reads: CASRQGWGSYNEQFF. As DNA, the CDR3 is TGTGCCAGTAGGCAGGGGTGGGGCTCCTACAATGAGCAGTTCTTC.

The rearrangement joins TRBV30 to TRBJ1-4; 11 positions agree with TRBD1. Germline V gene sequence: CDR1 GTSNPN, CDR2 SVGIG (reference sequence). With V trimmed by 3 bases and J by 7 bases, 10 bases remained unmatched. The CDR3 is 16 residues long. This CDR3 is CAWRTGTGGRGEKLFF. CDR3 bases: TGTGCCTGGAGAACCGGGACAGGGGGGAGAGGTGAAAAACTGTTTTTT.

As to this clone: One junction end does not reproduce the germline sequence, and a read error may be involved. This chain links TRBV29-1 with TRBJ2-1; 9 bases match TRBD2. The CDR3 loop spans 22 amino acids. From germline, CDR1 is SQVTM and CDR2 ANQGSEA. The CDR3 DNA is TGCAGCGTTGTGGGGGGTAGCGGGGCTAGCGGGAAGGATCTAATCGCCTACGATGAGCAGTTCTTC. Protein sequence: CSVVGGSGASGKDLIAYDEQFF.

The rearrangement uses TRBV15 and TRBJ2-7; D gene ambiguous. The CDR3 extends over 15 amino acids. The germline V gene has CDR1 LNHNV and CDR2 YYDKDF (reference sequence). V was trimmed by 0 bases and J by 5 bases, leaving 14 bases between them. The CDR3 bases are TGTGCCACCAGCAGAGATCTGGGTCTGGGCAACGAGCAGTACTTC. The encoded protein is CATSRDLGLGNEQYF.

J is TRBJ1-3 and V is TRBV6-5; unclear D gene. Germline V gene lookup returns CDR1 MNHEY and CDR2 SVGAGI. CDR3 length: 15 residues. V dropped 2 bases and J dropped 0 bases, with 8 bases sitting between them. CDR3 amino acids: CASSYRGGSGNTIYF. DNA of the CDR3: TGTGCCAGCAGTTACCGGGGAGGCTCTGGAAACACCATATATTTT.